The source of this T cell receptor (beta chain) is a study of OX40 agonist ivuxolimab in advanced cancers. Some background on the complete study: Ivuxolimab was an agonistic, fully human IgG2 monoclonal antibody directed against OX40 (CD134), a costimulatory receptor. Intravenous ivuxolimab was administered to patients every 2 weeks at six dose levels: 0.01, 0.1, 0.3, 1.5, 3 and 10 mg/kg. Of the 50 to 55 patients in dose escalation, 19 had hepatocellular carcinoma, roughly 15 had melanoma, 9 had renal cell carcinoma and 9 had head and neck cancer. In the dose-escalation cohort, more than 75% of patients were male, and the mean age was approximately 55 years, with a range of about 20 to 90. Patients were allowed to have had prior anti-PD-1, anti-PD-L1 or anti-CTLA-4 therapy, and more than 35% of the dose-escalation patients had been treated with checkpoint inhibitors. Three dose-escalation patients achieved partial responses, one with hepatocellular carcinoma and two with cutaneous melanoma. The purpose of peripheral TCRbeta sequencing was to test whether ivuxolimab changed TCR sequence diversity and led to clonal T-cell expansion. The paper reports the monotherapy dose-escalation portion (N of about 52 patients) of the phase I ivuxolimab trial.

The CDR3 goes from the cysteine to the phenylalanine over 14 residues. Only the CDR3 DNA is retained, 42 bases long and in frame from the first base. Trimming removed 5 bases from V and 2 bases from J, leaving 12 bases between the germline ends. The germline V gene encodes CDR1 SGHAT and CDR2 FQNNGV. Patients with a history of autoimmune disease or receiving systemic immunosuppression were excluded from the trial. Peripheral blood for TCR sequencing was collected from all dose cohorts at baseline, on cycle 4 day 1, and on cycle 7 day 1. The samples were drawn from a first-in-human, open-label, multicenter phase I dose-escalation trial of ivuxolimab. Adults with locally advanced or metastatic head and neck squamous cell, hepatocellular, melanoma or renal cell carcinoma were enrolled in the trial. Before TCR sequencing, CD4+ T cells and CD8+ T cells were sorted from peripheral blood as separate populations.

Study-level results and caveats: At doses from 0.1 to 3.0 mg/kg, clonal expansion was seen in both CD4+ and CD8+ blood T cells between baseline and week 6. Partial responders in the 0.1-3.0 mg/kg groups had among the lowest normalized peripheral clonal expansion, especially among CD8+ T cells. Low levels of normalized T-cell clonal expansion were also seen in some patients who did not respond. Which antigens the clonally expanded peripheral T cells were specific for was not determined. After ivuxolimab, CD8+ T cells had more expanded clones than CD4+ T cells on average.

Genomic DNA was extracted from sorted cells for sequencing of the TCRbeta CDR3 region. The immunoSEQ Assay was used to sequence the TCRbeta CDR3 regions. TCRdb's version of the immuneACCESS table is confined to in-frame rearrangements and falls short of the full clone set. An unresolved V gene accounts for under half of the shortfall where checked; the remainder is of unknown origin. The sample table contains tens of thousands of clones; only one count was recorded for roughly nine tenths of them. The ten largest clones add up to about an eighth of the sample. About this clone itself: The target of this receptor is not known. No base-level quality is on record; no much larger clone is a single base apart.

This receptor chain uses TRBV11-2 and TRBJ1-1; TRBD1 is a weak D gene call, 6 bases matching. This clonotype was obtained from an adult with an advanced solid tumor such as melanoma, head and neck, liver or kidney cancer. The material was CD4+ or CD8+ T cells sorted from blood, obtained in a trial of the OX40 agonist ivuxolimab. The nucleotides are TGTGCCAGCAGCCTAGTGGGGGGCAACACTGAAGCTTTCTTT. Its translation reads: CASSLVGGNTEAFF.